Presented here are 2 T cell receptor beta chains from one specimen sequenced in a study of high-grade serous ovarian cancer treatment subgroups (dated by TCRdb to the early 2020s). The library relied on the immunoSEQ multiplex PCR assay. Held by TCRdb, this immuneACCESS table contains in-frame sequences only and omits some clones. Under half of the omission traces to an unresolved V gene where checked; the cause of the rest is unknown. The table for this sample lists 13,000 or so clones; just over 85% of them were counted only once. The ten largest clones represent under 3.5% of the sample. The tumor samples were collected prior to definitive surgery or chemotherapy. The specimen was tumor tissue. Receptors were obtained from a human donor with high-grade serous ovarian cancer.

The chain is built from TRBV19 and TRBJ2-4; possibly TRBD2 for D (6 bases). Germline CDR1 and CDR2: LNHDA and SQIVND (reference sequence). CDR3 length: 16 residues. Between the trimmed V and J ends, which lost 4 bases and 7 bases, there was a span of 20 bases. CDR3 sequence: CASSTGSAPRENIQYF. CDR3 bases: TGTGCCAGTAGTACCGGATCCGCCCCCCGGGAGAACATTCAGTACTTC.

This clone was counted a few times. The chain recombines TRBV7-3 with TRBJ1-2; D call uncertain. The CDR3 length is 14 residues. Trimming cost V 0 bases and J 1 base, with 6 bases left between them. Germline lookup yields CDR1 SGHTA and CDR2 FQGTGA. The CDR3 here is CASSLTGDNYGYTF. Written as DNA, the CDR3 is TGTGCCAGCAGCTTAACGGGTGATAACTATGGCTACACCTTC.